This T cell receptor (beta chain) was identified during a study of T cell repertoires in cytomegalovirus infection. Overall study: CMV epitopes that were recently identified and HLA-C-restricted were used alongside well-studied HLA-B-restricted ones. Evidence of both CMV infection and a matching HLA type came from public TCR beta signatures.

This clonotype came up a few times. Its antigen is currently unknown. Germline values: CDR1 SGHTA, CDR2 FQGNSA. This CDR3 has 16 residues. The ends lost 5 bases at V and 4 bases at J; junction bases unmatched: 12. Regarding the study as a whole: Ex vivo responses were dominated by HLA-C-restricted CMV-specific TCR beta clonotypes. Identification of carriers of CMV plus the relevant HLA was performed using cumulative public TCR beta family frequency.

One entry per CDR3 protein, called by TCRdb with MiXCR from the reads. This sample has 50,000 to 65,000 distinct CDR3 sequences, with roughly 20% found just once. The sequenced sample was CD8+ T cells from cultured PBMCs, obtained from culture after CMV antigen stimulation. This clonotype was obtained from a human donor in good health (CMV status not recorded). Some clones in this sample may be carry-over from other donors' samples. This chain uses TRBV7-2 with TRBJ2-5; 8 positions match TRBD1. The CDR3 DNA reads as TGTGCCAGCAGCGTGCCGACAGGGGCTGAACGAGAGACCCAGTACTTC. Residues: CASSVPTGAERETQYF. The full variable domain, its missing parts supplied by reference TRBV7-2 and TRBJ2-5, is GAGVSQSPSNKVTEKGKDVELRCDPISGHTALYWYRQSLGQGLEFLIYFQGNSAPDKSGLPSDRFSAERTGGSVSTLTIQRTQQEDSAVYLCASSVPTGAERETQYFGPGTRLLVL.